The 23 T cell receptor beta chains presented below share a single source sample, sequenced in a study of identical twins (dated by TCRdb to 2016 to 2018). Library construction relied on 5' RACE. For sequencing, an Illumina HiSeq 2000 was employed. In TCRdb, the public reads were trimmed at Q25 with fastp and aligned with MiXCR, with productive beta chains retained. Rows are unified per CDR3 protein, each entry keeping the most common DNA and genes. The sample profile shows around 240,000 distinct CDR3 sequences; 10% of them were found once. The top ten clonotypes cover more than 8% of the sample. The material sequenced was memory T cells sorted from blood. Taken with the paper, the label for cell subset or site translates to: CD45RO+ enriched T cells. The receptors originated from a middle-aged man in good health.

This clonotype has at least ten counts. The chain carries TRBV20-1 and TRBJ2-6; 7 bases are a match to TRBD1. This CDR3 contains 18 residues. J lost 0 bases, V lost 3 bases, and 11 bases had no gene match. Germline values: CDR1 DFQATT, CDR2 SNEGSKA (reference sequence). In nucleotides, the CDR3 is TGCAGTGCTAGCTTTATACCGGGACAGAACTCTGGGGCCAACGTCCTGACTTTC. It translates to CSASFIPGQNSGANVLTF.

This clonotype was detected ten times or more. The genes are TRBV12-3 or TRBV12-4 and TRBJ2-7, with D maybe TRBD2 (5 bases). Trimming took 6 bases from V and 3 from J, leaving 12 bases between them. This CDR3 is 13 amino acids long. DNA for the CDR3: TGTGCCAGCAGCTGGGCAGAGGGCTACGAGCAGTACTTC. It specifies CASSWAEGYEQYF.

This clonotype was observed many times. The chain has TRBV29-1 and TRBJ2-1; D may be TRBD1 (6 bases). The CDR3 length is 15 residues. The V gene's germline CDR1 is SQVTM and CDR2 ANQGSEA. V shed 0 bases and J shed 3 bases, with 12 bases lying between them. DNA of the CDR3: TGCAGCGTTGAAGATCAGGGCAGGGGCTACAATGAGCAGTTCTTC. It codes for CSVEDQGRGYNEQFF.

The chain has TRBV20-1 and TRBJ1-2; D is ambiguous. The CDR3 totals 11 residues. Germline lookup yields CDR1 DFQATT and CDR2 SNEGSKA (reference sequence). Trimming removed 3 bases at V and 4 bases at J, with 6 bases between. Here the CDR3 reads CSARPIYGYTF. The CDR3 DNA reads as TGCAGTGCTAGGCCCATCTATGGCTACACCTTC.

In this sample, this clonotype turned up a few times. The rearrangement links TRBV28 to TRBJ2-7; D is possibly TRBD2 (6 bases). Trimming removed 2 bases at V and 4 bases at J, with 15 bases between. Germline-derived CDR1 and CDR2 are MDHEN and SYDVKM. CDR3 length: 15 amino acids. The CDR3 DNA follows: TGTGCCAGCAGTTTACGTCTGGGGGGATCATACGAGCAGTACTTC. It translates to CASSLRLGGSYEQYF.

This chain uses TRBV29-1 with TRBJ1-5; D uncertain. Per germline, CDR1 SQVTM and CDR2 ANQGSEA. Deletions cut 4 bases from V and 4 bases from J, with 11 bases between. This CDR3 contains 13 residues. For the CDR3, the DNA is TGCAGCGTTGGGGAGACACGAAATCAGCCCCAGCATTTT. Amino acid sequence: CSVGETRNQPQHF.

This clonotype was detected a few times. This rearrangement joins TRBV20-1 to TRBJ2-2, with TRBD2 identical over 12 bases. The CDR3 sequence is 18 residues long. V was pared by 4 bases and J by 1 base, with 10 bases of the junction left unmatched. Germline CDR1 DFQATT, CDR2 SNEGSKA (reference sequence). The CDR3 region is CSATVLAGGPGNTGELFF. CDR3 DNA: TGCAGTGCTACAGTCCTAGCGGGGGGGCCCGGGAACACCGGGGAGCTGTTTTTT.

J is TRBJ1-2 and V is TRBV20-1; D possibly corresponds to TRBD1 (5 bases). The ends were cut back, 0 bases at V and 1 base at J, with 18 bases in the middle. CDR3 length: 17 residues. Germline V gene data show CDR1 as DFQATT and CDR2 as SNEGSKA (reference sequence). Written as DNA, the CDR3 is TGCAGTGCTAGAGATCGGGGCAGGGCAGGGCGTAACTATGGCTACACCTTC. Its translation is CSARDRGRAGRNYGYTF.

This clonotype occurred a few times. This chain joins TRBV5-5 and TRBJ2-7; 7 bases line up with TRBD2. CDR1 is SGHKS and CDR2 is YYEKEE in the germline V gene (reference sequence). Losses at the gene ends were 3 bases for V and 4 bases for J; bases not matched to a gene: 7. The CDR3 covers 14 residues. The CDR3 sequence is CASSWRGLQYEQYF. The CDR3 coding sequence is TGTGCCAGCAGCTGGAGGGGACTACAATACGAGCAGTACTTC. Looking up the rest from reference TRBV5-5 and TRBJ2-7 gives the full variable domain: DAGVTQSPTHLIKTRGQQVTLRCSPISGHKSVSWYQQVLGQGPQFIFQYYEKEERGRGNFPDRFSARQFPNYSSELNVNALLLGDSALYLCASSWRGLQYEQYFGPGTRLTVT.

This clonotype was seen a handful of times. The gene calls are TRBV28 and TRBJ1-2; TRBD1 matches 7 bases. V dropped 5 bases and J dropped 11; count of bases not matched to a gene: 14. The CDR3 is made up of 14 amino acids. Germline V lookup: CDR1 MDHEN, CDR2 SYDVKM. This chain's CDR3 is CASSPSSLTGRYTF. As DNA, the CDR3 is TGTGCCAGCAGTCCATCCAGCCTGACAGGGCGGTACACCTTC.

This clonotype was counted only a few times. The chain has TRBV7-2 and TRBJ2-5; 11 bases align to TRBD2. J was trimmed by 4 bases and V by 4 bases; bases with no gene match: 8. Looked up from germline, CDR1 is SGHTA and CDR2 is FQGNSA. The CDR3 runs to 16 residues. The DNA for the CDR3 is TGTGCCAGCAGCTCAATGGGACTAGCGGCCCCAGAGACCCAGTACTTC. It codes for CASSSMGLAAPETQYF. The entire variable domain, with the rest obtained from reference TRBV7-2 and TRBJ2-5, is as follows: GAGVSQSPSNKVTEKGKDVELRCDPISGHTALYWYRQSLGQGLEFLIYFQGNSAPDKSGLPSDRFSAERTGGSVSTLTIQRTQQEDSAVYLCASSSMGLAAPETQYFGPGTRLLVL.

This chain uses TRBV28 with TRBJ2-1; tentatively, D is TRBD2 (6 bases). V gave up 4 bases and J gave up 2 bases, with 18 bases separating them. The germline V gene has CDR1 MDHEN and CDR2 SYDVKM. The CDR3 is 17 amino acids. Here the CDR3 DNA reads TGTGCCAGCAGTTCTTTGAGAGGCGGGACCCCCTACAATGAGCAGTTCTTC. This encodes CASSSLRGGTPYNEQFF.

This clonotype occurred a few times. The chain couples TRBV11-1 to TRBJ2-1; 14 nucleotides line up with TRBD2. The germline gives CDR1 SGHAT, CDR2 FQDESV (reference sequence). V was clipped by 1 base and J by 5 bases; unmatched bases: 16. The CDR3 is made up of 21 amino acids. The CDR3 is CASSLGSSGTSGRGKDNEQFF. The CDR3 region has the DNA TGTGCCAGCAGCTTAGGATCGTCCGGGACTAGCGGGAGAGGGAAAGACAATGAGCAGTTCTTC.

This clonotype was seen more than once but under ten times. The rearrangement uses TRBV4-2 and TRBJ2-1; perhaps TRBD2 as D (6 bases). V lost 1 base and J lost 8, with 12 bases in between. The CDR3 consists of 14 residues. Per germline, CDR1 LGHNA and CDR2 YNFKEQ. The CDR3, as DNA: TGTGCCAGCAGCCAAGTGGGCGGGAACGATGAGCAGTTCTTC. Translated: CASSQVGGNDEQFF.

This clonotype was counted at least ten times. This sequence joins TRBV4-2 and TRBJ1-1, with D perhaps TRBD1 (5 bases). This CDR3 spans 16 amino acids. V lost 4 bases to trimming and J lost 5 bases, with 20 bases between them. Germline loops: CDR1 LGHNA, CDR2 YNFKEQ. DNA for the CDR3: TGTGCCAGCAGCCGGATCATGGCCCCCAAGGGGACTGAAGCTTTCTTT. It encodes CASSRIMAPKGTEAFF.

This clonotype was observed many times. The J gene is TRBJ2-7, the V gene TRBV7-9; D is perhaps TRBD1 or TRBD2 (5 bases each). Germline V gene lookup returns CDR1 SEHNR and CDR2 FQNEAQ (reference sequence). This CDR3 has 17 residues. The V and J ends lost 3 bases and 0 bases respectively, with 18 bases between them. The CDR3 nucleotides are TGTGCCAGCAGCTTTAGGGAGAACAGGCCGAGCTCCTACGAGCAGTACTTC. Translated: CASSFRENRPSSYEQYF.

Ten or more counts support this clonotype. The rearrangement links TRBV3-1 to TRBJ2-1, with D perhaps TRBD2 (5 bases). Trimming removed 5 bases at V and 9 bases at J, with 14 bases between. CDR1 is LGHDT, CDR2 YNNKEL, per germline (reference sequence). This CDR3 spans 13 amino acids. DNA of the CDR3: TGTGCCAGCAGCAGGAACAATCGGGGTGAGCAGTTCTTC. It encodes CASSRNNRGEQFF.

This clonotype showed up just a few times. The genes are TRBV11-1 and TRBJ2-3, with TRBD1 identical over 7 bases. J gave up 5 bases and V 4 bases, and 21 bases lay outside the gene matches. From germline, CDR1 is SGHAT and CDR2 FQDESV (reference sequence). The CDR3 is made up of 19 amino acids. CDR3 bases: TGTGCCAGCAGCTCCCCTAGAAGGTTGGGACAGACCCCCGGAGATACGCAGTATTTT. It translates to CASSSPRRLGQTPGDTQYF.

The chain carries TRBV24-1 and TRBJ2-3; a weak D match, TRBD2 (5 bases). The V end lost 6 bases, the J end lost 0 bases, and 9 bases lay between the germline ends. The CDR3 totals 14 residues. The germline CDR1 and CDR2 sequences are KGHDR and SFDVKD. The CDR3 DNA reads TGTGCCACCAGTACGGAGCGGAGCACAGATACGCAGTATTTT. Amino acids: CATSTERSTDTQYF.

Only a few counts were recorded for this clonotype. The V gene is TRBV7-8, the J gene TRBJ2-7, with 16 bases matching TRBD2. V was clipped by 4 bases and J by 8 bases; unmatched bases: 5. The germline V gene has CDR1 SGHVS and CDR2 FQNEAQ. The CDR3 consists of 15 residues. The CDR3, as DNA: TGTGCCAGCAGCTCGGGACTAGCGGGAGGGCCCCAGCAGTACTTC. Translated, it gives CASSSGLAGGPQQYF.

The chain couples TRBV24-1 to TRBJ2-3, with D possibly matching TRBD1 (5 bases). The germline CDR1 and CDR2 sequences are KGHDR and SFDVKD. V lost 3 bases to trimming and J lost 3 bases, with 12 bases between them. The CDR3 length is 15 residues. The CDR3 spells CATSDPGRGTDTQYF. For the CDR3, the DNA is TGTGCCACCAGTGATCCCGGTAGGGGTACAGATACGCAGTATTTT.

The gene calls are TRBV29-1 and TRBJ2-1; unclear D gene. Germline values: CDR1 SQVTM, CDR2 ANQGSEA. This CDR3 has 12 residues. Between the trimmed V and J ends, which lost 6 bases and 6 bases, there was a span of 12 bases. This CDR3 reads CSVGPGLNEQFF. DNA for the CDR3: TGCAGCGTAGGACCTGGGCTCAATGAGCAGTTCTTC.

The chain links TRBV20-1 to TRBJ2-3; 9 bases match TRBD2. V dropped 0 bases and J dropped 3; count of bases not matched to a gene: 7. Germline CDR1 and CDR2: DFQATT and SNEGSKA (reference sequence). CDR3 length: 16 amino acids. DNA of the CDR3: TGCAGTGCTAGAGATCTAGCGGGACGGGGGACAGATACGCAGTATTTT. This sequence encodes CSARDLAGRGTDTQYF.